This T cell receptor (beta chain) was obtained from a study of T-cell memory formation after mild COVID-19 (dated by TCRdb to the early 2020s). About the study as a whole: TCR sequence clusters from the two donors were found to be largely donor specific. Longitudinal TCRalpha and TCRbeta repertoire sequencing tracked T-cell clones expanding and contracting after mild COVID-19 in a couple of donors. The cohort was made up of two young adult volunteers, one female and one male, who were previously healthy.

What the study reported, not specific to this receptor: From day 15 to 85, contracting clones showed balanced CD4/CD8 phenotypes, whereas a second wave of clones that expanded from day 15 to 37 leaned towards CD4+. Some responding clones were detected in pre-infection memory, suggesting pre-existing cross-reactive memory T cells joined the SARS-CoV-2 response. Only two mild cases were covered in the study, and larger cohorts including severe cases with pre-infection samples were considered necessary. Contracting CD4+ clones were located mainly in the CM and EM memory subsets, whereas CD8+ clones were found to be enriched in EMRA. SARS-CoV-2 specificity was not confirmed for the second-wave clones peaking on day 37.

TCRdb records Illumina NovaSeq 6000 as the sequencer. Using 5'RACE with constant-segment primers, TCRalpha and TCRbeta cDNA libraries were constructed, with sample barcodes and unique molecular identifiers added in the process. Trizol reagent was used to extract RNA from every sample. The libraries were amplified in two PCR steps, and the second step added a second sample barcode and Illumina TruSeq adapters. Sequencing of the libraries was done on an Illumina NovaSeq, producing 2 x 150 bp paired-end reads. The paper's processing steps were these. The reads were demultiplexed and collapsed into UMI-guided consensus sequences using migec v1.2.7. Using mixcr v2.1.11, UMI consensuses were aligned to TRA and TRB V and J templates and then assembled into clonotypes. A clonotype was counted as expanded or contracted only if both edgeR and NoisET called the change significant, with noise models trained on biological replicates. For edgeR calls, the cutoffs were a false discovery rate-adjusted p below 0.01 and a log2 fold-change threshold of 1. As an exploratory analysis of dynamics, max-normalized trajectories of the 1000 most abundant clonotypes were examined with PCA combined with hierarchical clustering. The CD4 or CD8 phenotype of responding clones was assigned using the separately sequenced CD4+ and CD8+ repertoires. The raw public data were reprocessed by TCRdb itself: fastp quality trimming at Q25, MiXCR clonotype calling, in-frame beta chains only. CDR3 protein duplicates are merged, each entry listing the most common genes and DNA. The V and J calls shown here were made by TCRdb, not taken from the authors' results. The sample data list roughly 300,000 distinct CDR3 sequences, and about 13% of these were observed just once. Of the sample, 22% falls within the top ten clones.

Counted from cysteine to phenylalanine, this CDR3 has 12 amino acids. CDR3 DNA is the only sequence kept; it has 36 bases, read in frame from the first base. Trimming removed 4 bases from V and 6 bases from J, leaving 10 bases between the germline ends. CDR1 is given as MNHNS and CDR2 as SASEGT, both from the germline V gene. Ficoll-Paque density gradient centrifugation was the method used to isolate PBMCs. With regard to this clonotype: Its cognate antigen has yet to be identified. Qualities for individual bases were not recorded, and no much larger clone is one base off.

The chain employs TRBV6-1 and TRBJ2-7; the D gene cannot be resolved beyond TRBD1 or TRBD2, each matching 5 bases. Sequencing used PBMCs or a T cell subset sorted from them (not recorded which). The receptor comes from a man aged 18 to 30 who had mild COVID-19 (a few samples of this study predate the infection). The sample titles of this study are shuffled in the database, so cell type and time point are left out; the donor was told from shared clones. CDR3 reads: CASSGGVSEQYF. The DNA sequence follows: TGTGCCAGCAGTGGAGGGGTGAGCGAGCAGTACTTC.